These 20 T cell receptor beta chains share one sample of origin, sequenced in a study of OX40 agonist ivuxolimab in advanced cancers. Sequencing was performed with immunoSEQ multiplex PCR; in TCRdb, only in-frame clones are kept and a portion is missing. Of around 76,000 clones listed, almost 85% are singletons. Sequencing used CD4+ or CD8+ T cells sorted from blood, obtained in a trial of the OX40 agonist ivuxolimab. Every receptor here comes from an adult with an advanced solid tumor such as melanoma, head and neck, liver or kidney cancer.

A word on this clone: A junction end diverges from the germline sequence, so it may reflect a read error. The gene calls are TRBV7-2 and TRBJ2-5; tentative D call: TRBD1 (6 bases). The V gene's germline CDR1 is SGHTA and CDR2 FQGNSA. This CDR3 spans 13 amino acids. CDR3 sequence reads: CASARGHQETQYF. The DNA of the CDR3 is TGTGCCTCCGCCAGGGGCCACCAGGAGACCCAGTACTTC.

V usage is TRBV7-6 and J usage is TRBJ2-5; weak D call: TRBD2 (7 bases). The CDR3 consists of 20 residues. With 4 bases removed from V and 1 base from J, the gap between germline ends came to 28 bases. Germline-derived CDR1 and CDR2 are SGHVS and FNYEAQ. CDR3 sequence: CASSYGPGGGLPMGQETQYF. CDR3 bases: TGTGCCAGCAGCTACGGGCCGGGCGGGGGCTTGCCCATGGGCCAAGAGACCCAGTACTTC.

The chain recombines TRBV5-1 with TRBJ2-3, with 9 bases fitting TRBD1. V shed 4 bases, J shed 3 bases, and the junction held 9 bases outside the gene matches. The germline V gene has CDR1 SGHRS and CDR2 YFSETQ. This CDR3 has 16 residues. CDR3 protein: CASSHRGTGSTDTQYF. CDR3 in DNA: TGCGCCAGCAGCCACAGAGGGACAGGGAGTACAGATACGCAGTATTTT.

J is TRBJ1-3 and V is TRBV6-1; maybe TRBD1 (5 bases). Germline values: CDR1 MNHNS, CDR2 SASEGT. V shed 7 bases and J shed 2 bases, with 12 bases lying between them. This CDR3 spans 14 amino acids. This CDR3 is CASNTGLPGNTIYF. CDR3 coding DNA: TGTGCCAGCAACACAGGACTCCCTGGAAACACCATATATTTT.

The chain uses TRBV10-3 and TRBJ1-1, with TRBD1 matching over 9 bases. This CDR3 region has 13 residues. After removal of 4 bases from V and 4 bases from J, the junction contained 1 base not matched to a gene. Germline V gives CDR1 ENHRY, CDR2 SYGVKD. This chain's CDR3 is CAISGQGGTEAFF. The CDR3 DNA is TGTGCCATCAGTGGACAGGGGGGCACTGAAGCTTTCTTT.

V usage is TRBV6-4 and J usage is TRBJ1-5, with a possible D match to TRBD1 (5 bases). With 3 bases removed from V and 3 bases from J, the gap between germline ends came to 9 bases. Per the germline V gene, CDR1 is MRHNA and CDR2 is SNTAGT. CDR3 size: 14 residues. CDR3 loop: CASSEGGYNQPQHF. Here the CDR3 DNA reads TGTGCCAGCAGTGAGGGGGGATACAATCAGCCCCAGCATTTT.

This chain uses TRBV6-6 with TRBJ2-7, with 7 bases that match TRBD1. Losses at the gene ends were 1 base for V and 3 bases for J; bases not matched to a gene: 3. Germline-derived CDR1 and CDR2 are MNHNY and SVGAGI (reference sequence). CDR3 size: 14 residues. In DNA, the CDR3 is TGTGCCAGCAGTTACTTGACAGGGCTCTACGAGCAGTACTTC. The encoded protein is CASSYLTGLYEQYF.

This chain connects TRBV7-6 to TRBJ2-3; the D is unclear. CDR3 length equals 14 residues. With 2 bases removed from V and 0 bases from J, the gap between germline ends came to 6 bases. The germline V gene has CDR1 SGHVS and CDR2 FNYEAQ. This CDR3 reads CASSLRVSTDTQYF. CDR3 DNA sequence: TGTGCCAGCAGCTTACGGGTTAGCACAGATACGCAGTATTTT.

The genes are TRBV18 and TRBJ2-5; D not certain. Trimming shortened V by 2 bases and J by 2 bases, and 3 bases separated the two germline ends. Germline V gene sequence: CDR1 KGHSH, CDR2 LQKENI. This CDR3 has 12 amino acids. The CDR3 DNA reads as TGTGCCAGCTCACCAGGACAAGAGACCCAGTACTTC. Its translation: CASSPGQETQYF.

The CDR3 reads CASSPRTGGNQPQHF. Written as DNA, the CDR3 is TGCGCCAGCAGCCCCAGGACAGGGGGCAATCAGCCCCAGCATTTT. The chain uses TRBV5-1 and TRBJ1-5, with TRBD1 matching over 9 bases. The V gene end was trimmed by 4 bases and the J gene end by 2 bases; junction bases not matched to a gene: 4. This CDR3 region has 15 residues. CDR1 and CDR2 (germline): SGHRS, YFSETQ.

This chain joins TRBV6-5 and TRBJ1-1; D is unresolved. The length of the CDR3 is 14 residues. Deletions cut 0 bases from V and 6 bases from J, with 11 bases between. From germline, CDR1 is MNHEY and CDR2 SVGAGI. CDR3 in DNA: TGTGCCAGCAGTTACTCCAGCACACTGGCTGAAGCTTTCTTT. Translation: CASSYSSTLAEAFF.

The J gene is TRBJ1-1, the V gene TRBV29-1; TRBD1 is a possible D gene (5 bases). V was shortened by 7 bases and J by 5 bases, with 17 bases between the two germline ends. The CDR3 spans 13 residues. Per germline, CDR1 SQVTM and CDR2 ANQGSEA. This chain's CDR3 is CSGGTDLGTEAFF. The CDR3 DNA sequence: TGCAGCGGGGGGACGGACTTAGGGACTGAAGCTTTCTTT. Based on the CDR3 plus reference TRBV29-1 and TRBJ1-1, the full variable domain is SAVISQKPSRDICQRGTSLTIQCQVDSQVTMMFWYRQQPGQSLTLIATANQGSEATYESGFVIDKFPISRPNLTFSTLTVSNMSPEDSSIYLCSGGTDLGTEAFFGQGTRLTVV.

The J gene is TRBJ2-5, the V gene TRBV18; TRBD1 might be the D (6 bases). The germline CDR1 and CDR2 sequences are KGHSH and LQKENI. Trimming took 2 bases from V and 1 from J, leaving 14 bases between them. The CDR3 is made up of 16 amino acids. CDR3 sequence: CASSPGVRGAQETQYF. Here the CDR3 DNA reads TGTGCCAGCTCACCAGGTGTCAGGGGCGCCCAAGAGACCCAGTACTTC.

The V and J genes are TRBV9 and TRBJ2-2; D is ambiguous. Germline V lookup: CDR1 SGDLS, CDR2 YYNGEE. The CDR3 contains 17 residues. Trimming stripped 3 bases from V and 6 bases from J, with 21 bases between. The CDR3 DNA follows: TGTGCCAGCAGCGGGCTGCGAGCCGGAACAAGGGCCGGGGAGCTGTTTTTT. As protein: CASSGLRAGTRAGELFF. Supplemented by reference TRBV9 and TRBJ2-2, the full variable domain reads DSGVTQTPKHLITATGQRVTLRCSPRSGDLSVYWYQQSLDQGLQFLIQYYNGEERAKGNILERFSAQQFPDLHSELNLSSLELGDSALYFCASSGLRAGTRAGELFFGEGSRLTVL.

V usage is TRBV23-1 and J usage is TRBJ2-1, with D possibly TRBD1 on 5 matching bases. TRBV23-1 is labeled an ORF, and its function is uncertain. This CDR3 contains 17 residues. With 1 base removed from V and 0 bases from J, the gap between germline ends came to 13 bases. The DNA for the CDR3 is TGCGCCAGCAGTCAATGGCAGGGCAACAGCTCCTACAATGAGCAGTTCTTC. The encoded protein is CASSQWQGNSSYNEQFF.

The genes are TRBV18 and TRBJ2-1, with 10 positions matching TRBD1. Per germline, CDR1 KGHSH and CDR2 LQKENI. There are 15 residues in the CDR3. V shed 1 base, J shed 7 bases, and the junction held 4 bases outside the gene matches. CDR3: CASSPLGQGKNEQFF. The CDR3 DNA is TGTGCCAGCTCACCACTGGGACAGGGGAAAAATGAGCAGTTCTTC.

A word on this clone: One end of the junction is discordant with germline, which a read error may explain. V usage is TRBV7-7 and J usage is TRBJ2-5; 11 bases match TRBD1. The CDR3 has 16 amino acids. CDR1 and CDR2 (germline): SSHAT, FNYEAQ (reference sequence). The CDR3 DNA follows: TGTGCTAGCAGCTCGATCGGGACAGGGGGACAAGAGACCCAGTACTTC. This gives the protein CASSSIGTGGQETQYF.

The chain uses TRBV2 and TRBJ2-1; TRBD1 matches at 11 bases. This CDR3 comprises 13 residues. The V and J ends lost 9 bases and 8 bases, in that order; junction bases with no gene match: 6. Germline V lookup: CDR1 SNHLY, CDR2 FYNNEI. CDR3 sequence reads: CASGQGAGDEQFF. The CDR3 DNA reads as TGTGCCAGTGGACAGGGGGCTGGCGATGAGCAGTTCTTC.

The chain recombines TRBV7-2 with TRBJ1-1; D uncertain. V dropped 4 bases and J dropped 7 bases, with 13 bases sitting between them. This CDR3 comprises 13 residues. The germline V gene has CDR1 SGHTA and CDR2 FQGNSA. The CDR3 here is CASSYLGRSEAFF. As DNA, the CDR3 is TGTGCCAGCAGCTATCTCGGACGGAGTGAAGCTTTCTTT.

The chain joins TRBV4-1 to TRBJ1-2; D is uncertain. Between the trimmed V and J ends, which lost 0 bases and 1 base, there was a span of 9 bases. Germline CDR1 and CDR2: MGHRA and YSYEKL. The CDR3 has 15 residues. DNA for the CDR3: TGCGCCAGCAGCCAAGACAGCCATCTTAACTATGGCTACACCTTC. Residues: CASSQDSHLNYGYTF.